What follows describes a single T cell receptor beta chain. What it recognizes is unknown. The sample holds other DNA sequences that translate to the same CDR3. Sorted-subset replicate PCRs used 200 ng DNA, around 31,000 T cell genomes. This table comes from immunoSEQ multiplex PCR, and its TCRdb copy is limited to in-frame clones, with some not included. The data show roughly 2 million clones, with roughly 95% seen just once and 0.13% held by the top ten. Germline CDR1 is KGHSH and CDR2 is LQKENI. The CDR3 is 14 residues long. The V end was cut by 3 bases, the J end by 0 bases, with 7 bases between. This record belongs to a study of shared clonotypes between healthy human individuals. Whole-study results and caveats: With a handful of donors compared, roughly 5% of naive CD4 clonotypes were shared. Against clonotypes common to all four donors, non-shared ones had lower generation probabilities.

V is TRBV18 and J is TRBJ2-3, with D unclear. Material for sequencing was naive CD4+ T cells sorted from blood. Described subset: CD45RA+ positively selected. This sequence originates from a young man in good health. CDR3 protein: CASSPGLSTDTQYF. The CDR3 DNA sequence: TGTGCCAGCTCACCTGGGCTAAGCACAGATACGCAGTATTTT.